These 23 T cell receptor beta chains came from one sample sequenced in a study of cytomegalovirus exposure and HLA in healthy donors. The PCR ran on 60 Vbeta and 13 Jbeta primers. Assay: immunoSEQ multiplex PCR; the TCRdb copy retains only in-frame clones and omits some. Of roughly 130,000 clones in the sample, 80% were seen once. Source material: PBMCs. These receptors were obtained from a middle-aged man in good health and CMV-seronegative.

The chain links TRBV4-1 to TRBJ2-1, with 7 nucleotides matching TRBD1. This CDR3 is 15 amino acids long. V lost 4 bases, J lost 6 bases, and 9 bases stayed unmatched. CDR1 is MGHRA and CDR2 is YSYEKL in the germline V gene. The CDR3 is CASSLLQGTGNEQFF. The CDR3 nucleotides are TGCGCCAGCAGCCTCCTACAGGGGACGGGCAATGAGCAGTTCTTC.

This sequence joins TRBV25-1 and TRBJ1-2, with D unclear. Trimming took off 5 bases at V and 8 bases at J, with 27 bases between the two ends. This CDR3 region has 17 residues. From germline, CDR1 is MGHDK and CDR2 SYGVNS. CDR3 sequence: CASSSGGSNVRLWGYTF. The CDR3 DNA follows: TGTGCCAGCAGTTCGGGTGGCAGTAACGTTAGACTATGGGGCTACACCTTC.

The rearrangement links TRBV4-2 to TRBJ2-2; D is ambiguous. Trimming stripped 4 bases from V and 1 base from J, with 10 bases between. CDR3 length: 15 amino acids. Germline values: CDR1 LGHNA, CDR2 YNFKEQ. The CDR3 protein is CASSPYTGNTGELFF. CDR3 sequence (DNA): TGTGCCAGCAGCCCGTATACTGGGAACACCGGGGAGCTGTTTTTT.

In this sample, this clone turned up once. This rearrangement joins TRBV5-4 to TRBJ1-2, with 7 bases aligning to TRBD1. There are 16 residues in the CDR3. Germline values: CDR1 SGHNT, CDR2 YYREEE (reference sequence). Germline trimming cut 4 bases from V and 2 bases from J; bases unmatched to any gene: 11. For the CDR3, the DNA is TGTGCCAGCAGCACGCGCCAGACAGGGATGAACTATGGCTACACCTTC. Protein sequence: CASSTRQTGMNYGYTF.

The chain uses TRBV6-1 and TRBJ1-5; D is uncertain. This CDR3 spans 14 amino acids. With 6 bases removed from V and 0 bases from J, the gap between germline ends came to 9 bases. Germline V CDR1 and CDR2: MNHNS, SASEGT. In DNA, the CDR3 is TGTGCCAGCAGGGCAGTCAATAGCAATCAGCCCCAGCATTTT. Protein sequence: CASRAVNSNQPQHF.

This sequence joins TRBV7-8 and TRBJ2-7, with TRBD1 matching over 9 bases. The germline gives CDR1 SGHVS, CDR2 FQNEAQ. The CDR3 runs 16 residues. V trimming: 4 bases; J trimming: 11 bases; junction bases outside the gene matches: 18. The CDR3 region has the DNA TGTGCCAGCAGCTCATTTCTCGACAGGGGGGGTAGGGTTGAGTACTTC. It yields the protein CASSSFLDRGGRVEYF.

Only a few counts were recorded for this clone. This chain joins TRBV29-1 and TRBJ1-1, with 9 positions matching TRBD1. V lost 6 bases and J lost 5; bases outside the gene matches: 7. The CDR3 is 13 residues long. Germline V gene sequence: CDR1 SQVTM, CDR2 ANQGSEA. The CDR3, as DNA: TGCAGCGTCCGACCGGGACAGGGAACTGAAGCTTTCTTT. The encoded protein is CSVRPGQGTEAFF. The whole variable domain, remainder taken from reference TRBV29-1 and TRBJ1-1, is SAVISQKPSRDICQRGTSLTIQCQVDSQVTMMFWYRQQPGQSLTLIATANQGSEATYESGFVIDKFPISRPNLTFSTLTVSNMSPEDSSIYLCSVRPGQGTEAFFGQGTRLTVV.

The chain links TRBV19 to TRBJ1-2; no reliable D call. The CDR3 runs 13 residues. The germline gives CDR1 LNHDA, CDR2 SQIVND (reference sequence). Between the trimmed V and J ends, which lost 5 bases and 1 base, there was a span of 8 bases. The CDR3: CASSYRGNYGYTF. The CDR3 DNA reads TGTGCCAGTAGTTATCGGGGTAACTATGGCTACACCTTC.

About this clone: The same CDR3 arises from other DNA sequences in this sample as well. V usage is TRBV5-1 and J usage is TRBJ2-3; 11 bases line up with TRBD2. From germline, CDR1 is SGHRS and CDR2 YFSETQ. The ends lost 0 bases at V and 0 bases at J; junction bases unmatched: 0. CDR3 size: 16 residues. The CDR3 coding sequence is TGCGCCAGCAGCTTGGGGACTAGCGGGAGCACAGATACGCAGTATTTT. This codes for CASSLGTSGSTDTQYF.

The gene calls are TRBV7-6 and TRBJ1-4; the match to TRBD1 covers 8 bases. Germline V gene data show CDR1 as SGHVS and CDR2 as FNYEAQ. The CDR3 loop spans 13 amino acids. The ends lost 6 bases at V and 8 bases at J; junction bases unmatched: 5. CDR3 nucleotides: TGTGCCAGCAGACGGACAGGGAGCGAAAAACTGTTTTTT. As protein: CASRRTGSEKLFF. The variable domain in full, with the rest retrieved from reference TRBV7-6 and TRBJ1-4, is GAGVSQSPRYKVTKRGQDVALRCDPISGHVSLYWYRQALGQGPEFLTYFNYEAQQDKSGLPNDRFSAERPEGSISTLTIQRTEQRDSAMYRCASRRTGSEKLFFGSGTQLSVL.

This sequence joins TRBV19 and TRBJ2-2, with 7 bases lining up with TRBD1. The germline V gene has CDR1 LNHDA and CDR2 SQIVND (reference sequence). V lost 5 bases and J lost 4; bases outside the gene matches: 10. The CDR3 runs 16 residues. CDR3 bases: TGTGCCAGTAGTGTCGACAGGGCTGTGCGCACCGGGGAGCTGTTTTTT. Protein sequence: CASSVDRAVRTGELFF.

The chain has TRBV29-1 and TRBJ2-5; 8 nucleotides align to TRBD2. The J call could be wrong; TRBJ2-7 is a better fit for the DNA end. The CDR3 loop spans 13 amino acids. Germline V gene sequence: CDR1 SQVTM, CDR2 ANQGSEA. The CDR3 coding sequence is TGCAGCGCCCTAGGGCTAGCGGGCTACGAGCAGTACTTC. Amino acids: CSALGLAGYEQYF.

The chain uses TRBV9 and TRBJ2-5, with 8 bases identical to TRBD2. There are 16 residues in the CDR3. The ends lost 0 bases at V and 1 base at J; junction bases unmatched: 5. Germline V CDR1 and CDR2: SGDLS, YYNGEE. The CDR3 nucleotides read TGTGCCAGCAGCGTAGGGCTAGCGGGCCTCCAAGAGACCCAGTACTTC. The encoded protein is CASSVGLAGLQETQYF.

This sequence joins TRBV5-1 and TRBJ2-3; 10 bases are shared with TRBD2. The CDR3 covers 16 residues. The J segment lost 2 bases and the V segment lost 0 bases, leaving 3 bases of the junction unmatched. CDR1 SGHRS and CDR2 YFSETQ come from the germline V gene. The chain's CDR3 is CASSLAAGGTTDTQYF. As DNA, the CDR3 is TGCGCCAGCAGCTTGGCAGCGGGGGGGACCACAGATACGCAGTATTTT.

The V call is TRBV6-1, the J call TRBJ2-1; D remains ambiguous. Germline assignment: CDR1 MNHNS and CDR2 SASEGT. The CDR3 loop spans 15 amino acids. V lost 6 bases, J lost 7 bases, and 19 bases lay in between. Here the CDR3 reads CASREQLSLPNEQFF. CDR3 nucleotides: TGTGCCAGCAGGGAGCAGCTGAGCCTACCGAATGAGCAGTTCTTC.

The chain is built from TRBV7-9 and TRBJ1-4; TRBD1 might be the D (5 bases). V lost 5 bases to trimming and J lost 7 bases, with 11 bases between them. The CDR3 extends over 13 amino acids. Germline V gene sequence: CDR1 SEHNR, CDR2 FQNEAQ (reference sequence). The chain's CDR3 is CASSLGTGEKLFF. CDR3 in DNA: TGTGCCAGCAGCCTAGGGACTGGTGAAAAACTGTTTTTT.

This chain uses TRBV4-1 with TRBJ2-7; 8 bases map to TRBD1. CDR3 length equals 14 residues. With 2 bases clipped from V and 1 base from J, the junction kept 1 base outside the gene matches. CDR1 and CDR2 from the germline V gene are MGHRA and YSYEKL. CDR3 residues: CASSQRTGSYEQYF. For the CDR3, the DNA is TGCGCCAGCAGCCAACGGACAGGGTCCTACGAGCAGTACTTC.

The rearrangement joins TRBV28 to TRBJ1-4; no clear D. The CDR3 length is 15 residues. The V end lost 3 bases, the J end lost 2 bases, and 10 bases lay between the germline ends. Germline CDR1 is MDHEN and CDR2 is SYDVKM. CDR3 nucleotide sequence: TGTGCCAGCAGTTTGGGCGGGGTCACTAATGAAAAACTGTTTTTT. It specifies CASSLGGVTNEKLFF.

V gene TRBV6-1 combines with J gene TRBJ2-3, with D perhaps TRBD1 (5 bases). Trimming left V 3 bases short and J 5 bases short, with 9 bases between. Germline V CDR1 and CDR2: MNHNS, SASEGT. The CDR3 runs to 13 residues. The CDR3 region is CASSDRVQDTQYF. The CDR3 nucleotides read TGTGCCAGCAGTGACAGGGTTCAAGATACGCAGTATTTT.

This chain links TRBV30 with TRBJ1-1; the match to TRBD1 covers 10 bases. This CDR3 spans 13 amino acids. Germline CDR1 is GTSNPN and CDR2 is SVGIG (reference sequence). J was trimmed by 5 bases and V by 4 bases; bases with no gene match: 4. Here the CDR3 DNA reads TGTGCCTGGATGAGACAGGGGGCTACTGAAGCTTTCTTT. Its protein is CAWMRQGATEAFF. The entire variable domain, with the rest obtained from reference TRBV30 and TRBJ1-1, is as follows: SQTIHQWPATLVQPVGSPLSLECTVEGTSNPNLYWYRQAAGRGLQLLFYSVGIGQISSEVPQNLSASRPQDRQFILSSKKLLLSDSGFYLCAWMRQGATEAFFGQGTRLTVV.

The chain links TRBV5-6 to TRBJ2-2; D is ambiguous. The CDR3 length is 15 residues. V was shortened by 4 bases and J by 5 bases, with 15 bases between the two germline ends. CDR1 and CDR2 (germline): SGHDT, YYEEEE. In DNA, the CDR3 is TGTGCCAGCAGCCCCCTAGGCCTCGGGACCGGGGAGCTGTTTTTT. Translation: CASSPLGLGTGELFF.

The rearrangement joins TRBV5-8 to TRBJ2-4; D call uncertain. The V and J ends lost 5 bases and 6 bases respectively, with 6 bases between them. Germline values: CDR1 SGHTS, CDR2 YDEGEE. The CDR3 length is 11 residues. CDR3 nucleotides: TGTGCCAGCAGACCCAGAAACATTCAGTACTTC. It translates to CASRPRNIQYF.

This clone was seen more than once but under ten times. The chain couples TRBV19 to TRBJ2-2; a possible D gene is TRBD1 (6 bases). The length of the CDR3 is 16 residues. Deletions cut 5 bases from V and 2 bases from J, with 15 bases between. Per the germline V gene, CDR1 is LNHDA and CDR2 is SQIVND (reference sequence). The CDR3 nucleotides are TGTGCCAGTAGTTATTTCGGACAGATTAACACCGGGGAGCTGTTTTTT. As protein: CASSYFGQINTGELFF.